This T cell receptor (beta chain) derives from a study of T cells after posttransplantation cyclophosphamide (dated by TCRdb to the mid-2010s). For context, the study as a whole: The study tracked T cell repertoire reconstitution by TRB sequencing after myeloablative bone marrow transplantation using posttransplantation cyclophosphamide as GVHD prophylaxis. Samples from 30 to 35 PTCy-treated patients, along with samples from about 17 of their related bone marrow donors, underwent antigen receptor sequencing. TRB sequencing was performed on blood from all 35 or so PTCy patients with 1-year posttransplant specimens. In 3 patients, up to 3 additional blood samples taken between 2 and 5.2 years after transplant also underwent TRB sequencing, as did pretransplant blood from a handful of patients. Because TRA and TRB clonality correlated tightly in 9 samples, later TCR analyses were limited to TRB. Public TRB sequences were queried against a database of over 3,600 sequences associated with responses to pathogens, tumor antigens, self-antigens and alloantigens.

Reading the label with the study, this specimen's treatment or condition is: high-dose cyclophosphamide on days +3 and +4 as single-agent GVHD prophylaxis. Busulfan and fludarabine conditioning, a related or unrelated marrow graft, and cyclophosphamide on days +3 and +4 were given to PTCy patients. The PTCy-treated patients were drawn from a prospective, multi-institutional clinical trial. Peripheral blood and bone marrow mononuclear cells were isolated by Ficoll-Hypaque density centrifugation and cryopreserved. The CDR3, cysteine through phenylalanine, is 16 amino acids long. Only the CDR3 part of the read is kept: 48 bases, read in frame from the first base. The germline V gene gives CDR1 as MRHNA and CDR2 as SNTAGT. V is pruned by 0 bases and J by 9 bases, leaving 4 bases of the junction without a gene match. TRB sequencing used genomic DNA with the immunoSEQ assay at survey resolution or the hsTCRB kit. The study's own analysis went as follows. The immunoSEQ software handled the initial read processing, while the LymphoSeq R package was used for the repertoire analyses. Clonality was calculated as 1 minus normalized Shannon entropy, and the Gini coefficient was also calculated for each TRB dataset. Phenotypes of unsorted samples were inferred by mapping TRB sequences from sorted subsets of the recipient or donor onto unsorted samples of the same recipient. TCRdb carries this immuneACCESS record with in-frame sequences only. Its versions omit some clonotypes, under half of them owing to an unresolved V gene in the studies checked, with the rest unexplained. Clone size and the V and J calls come from that table; the DNA yielded D and trimming. The sample table shows about 43,000 clones, and 90% are seen once. Jointly, the top ten make up about 2.5% of the sample.

This clone appeared a single time. It has no known antigen specificity. Qualities for individual bases were not recorded, and no much larger clone is one base off. On the study overall, not on this receptor specifically: Across 40 to 55 patients, TRB clonality was highly associated with recipient CMV seropositivity and CMV reactivation, and PTCy diversity was similar to diversity in CNI/methotrexate controls. At 1-2 months, donor-recipient similarity was low but rose over the first year, and the later blood repertoires were often dominated by donor CD8+ memory clones. The TRB repertoires of T cells infiltrating skin or the GI tract showed only limited overlap with the TRB repertoires found in blood.

The TCR sequence derives from a male patient aged 60 to 75 who received an allogeneic stem cell transplant from a related donor and was CMV-positive. The graft donor may be the source of some T cells after a transplant. The sequence links TRBV6-4 to TRBJ2-1; 14 bases in the junction line up with TRBD2. Sequences were derived from PBMCs, sampled 62 days after allogeneic stem cell transplant with posttransplant cyclophosphamide. The DNA sequence is as follows: TGTGCCAGCAGTGACTCGACTAGCGGGGGGGCAGTTGAGCAGTTCTTC. This translates into CASSDSTSGGAVEQFF.